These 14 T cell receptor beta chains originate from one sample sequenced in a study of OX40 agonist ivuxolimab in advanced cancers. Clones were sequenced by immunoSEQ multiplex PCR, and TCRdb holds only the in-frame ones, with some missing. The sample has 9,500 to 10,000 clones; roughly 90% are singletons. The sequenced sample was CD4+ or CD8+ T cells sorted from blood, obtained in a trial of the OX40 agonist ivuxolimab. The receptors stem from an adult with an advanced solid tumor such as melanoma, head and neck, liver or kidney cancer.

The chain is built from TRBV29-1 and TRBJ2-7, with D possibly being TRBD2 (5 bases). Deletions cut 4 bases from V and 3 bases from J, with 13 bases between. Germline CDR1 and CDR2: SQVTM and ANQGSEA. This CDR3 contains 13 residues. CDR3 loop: CSVGASRNYEQYF. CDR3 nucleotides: TGCAGCGTTGGGGCTAGCCGGAACTACGAGCAGTACTTC.

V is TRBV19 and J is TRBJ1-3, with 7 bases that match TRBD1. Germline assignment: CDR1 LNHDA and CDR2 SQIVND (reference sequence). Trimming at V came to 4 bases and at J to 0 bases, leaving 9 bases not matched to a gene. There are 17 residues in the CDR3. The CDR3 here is CASSTGAGTASGNTIYF. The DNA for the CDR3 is TGTGCCAGTAGTACCGGTGCCGGGACAGCCTCTGGAAACACCATATATTTT.

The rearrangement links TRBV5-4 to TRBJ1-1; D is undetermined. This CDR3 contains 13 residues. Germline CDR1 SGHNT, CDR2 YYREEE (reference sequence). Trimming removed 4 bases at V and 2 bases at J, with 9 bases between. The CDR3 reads CASSRNTNTEAFF. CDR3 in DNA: TGTGCCAGCAGCAGGAACACAAACACTGAAGCTTTCTTT.

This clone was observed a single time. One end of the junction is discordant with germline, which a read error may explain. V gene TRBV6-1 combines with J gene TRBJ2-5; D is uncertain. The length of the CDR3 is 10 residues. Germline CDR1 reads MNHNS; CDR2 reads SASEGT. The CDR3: CASTEETQYF. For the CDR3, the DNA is TGTGCCAGCACTGAAGAGACCCAGTACTTC.

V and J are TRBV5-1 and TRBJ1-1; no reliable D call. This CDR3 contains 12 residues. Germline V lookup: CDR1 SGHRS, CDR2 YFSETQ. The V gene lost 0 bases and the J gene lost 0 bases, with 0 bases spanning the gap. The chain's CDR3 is CASSLVNTEAFF. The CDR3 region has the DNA TGCGCCAGCAGCTTGGTGAACACTGAAGCTTTCTTT.

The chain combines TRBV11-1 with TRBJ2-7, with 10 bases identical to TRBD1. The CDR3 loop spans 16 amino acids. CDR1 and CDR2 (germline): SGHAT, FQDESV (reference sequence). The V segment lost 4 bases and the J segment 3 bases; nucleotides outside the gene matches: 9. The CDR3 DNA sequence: TGTGCCAGCAGCTCCTCACGGGGACAGGGGTACTACGAGCAGTACTTC. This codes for CASSSSRGQGYYEQYF.

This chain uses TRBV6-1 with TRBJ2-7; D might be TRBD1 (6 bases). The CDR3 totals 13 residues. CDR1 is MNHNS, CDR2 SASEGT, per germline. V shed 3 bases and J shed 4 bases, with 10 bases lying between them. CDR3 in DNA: TGTGCCAGCAGTGAGGAGAGGGGGTACGAGCAGTACTTC. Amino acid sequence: CASSEERGYEQYF.

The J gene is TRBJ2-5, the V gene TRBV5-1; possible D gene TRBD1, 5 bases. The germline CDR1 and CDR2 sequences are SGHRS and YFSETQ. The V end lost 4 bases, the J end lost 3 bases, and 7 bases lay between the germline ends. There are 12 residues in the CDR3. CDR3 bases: TGCGCCAGCAGCGCGGACAAAGAGACCCAGTACTTC. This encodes CASSADKETQYF.

Written as DNA, the CDR3 is TGTGCCAGCGCCGGACAGGGTCCAGATACGCAGTATTTT. It codes for CASAGQGPDTQYF. The rearrangement joins TRBV18 to TRBJ2-3; 8 nucleotides line up with TRBD1. CDR3 length: 13 residues. Germline CDR1 is KGHSH and CDR2 is LQKENI. The trim removed 8 bases at V and 4 bases at J, leaving 5 bases unmatched.

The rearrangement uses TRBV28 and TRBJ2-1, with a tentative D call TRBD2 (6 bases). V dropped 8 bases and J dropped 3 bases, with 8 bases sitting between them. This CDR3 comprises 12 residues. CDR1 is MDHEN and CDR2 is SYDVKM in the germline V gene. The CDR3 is CASLGGYNEQFF. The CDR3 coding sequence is TGTGCCAGCCTGGGGGGCTACAATGAGCAGTTCTTC.

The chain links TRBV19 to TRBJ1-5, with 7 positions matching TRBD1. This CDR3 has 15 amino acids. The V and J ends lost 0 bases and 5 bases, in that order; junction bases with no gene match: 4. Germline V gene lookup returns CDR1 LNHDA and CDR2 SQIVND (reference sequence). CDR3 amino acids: CASSIDRTGDQPQHF. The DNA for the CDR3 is TGTGCCAGTAGTATAGACCGGACAGGTGATCAGCCCCAGCATTTT.

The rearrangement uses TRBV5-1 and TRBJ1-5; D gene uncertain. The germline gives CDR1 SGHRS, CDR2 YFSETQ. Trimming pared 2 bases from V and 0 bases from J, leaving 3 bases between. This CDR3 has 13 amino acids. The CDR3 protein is CASSFGSNQPQHF. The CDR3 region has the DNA TGCGCCAGCAGCTTTGGTAGCAATCAGCCCCAGCATTTT.

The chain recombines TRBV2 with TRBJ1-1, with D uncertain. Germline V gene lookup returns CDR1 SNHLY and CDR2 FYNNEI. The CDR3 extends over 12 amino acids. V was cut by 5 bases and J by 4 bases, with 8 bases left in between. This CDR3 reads CASSIGGTEAFF. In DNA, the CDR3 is TGTGCCAGCAGTATCGGAGGCACTGAAGCTTTCTTT.

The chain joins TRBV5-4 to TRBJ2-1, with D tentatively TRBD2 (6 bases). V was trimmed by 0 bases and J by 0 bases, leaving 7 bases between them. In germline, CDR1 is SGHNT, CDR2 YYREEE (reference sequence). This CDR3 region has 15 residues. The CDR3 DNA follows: TGTGCCAGCAGCTTGGCCGGGAGCTCCTACAATGAGCAGTTCTTC. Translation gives CASSLAGSSYNEQFF.